This TCR beta chain is from a study of blood T cell repertoires in COVID-19. Study at large: Samples taken during acute and convalescent COVID-19 were collected in the United States, Italy and Spain. T cells, B-cell-depleted T cells, or PBMCs provided the cDNA or gDNA that served as material.

The germline gives CDR1 SGHRS, CDR2 YFSETQ. The ends lost 4 bases at V and 2 bases at J; junction bases unmatched: 6. The CDR3 covers 15 residues. In the original analysis: From reference gene primer amplification, estimates of nucleated cell counts were derived. Assay used: immunoSEQ multiplex PCR; TCRdb lists only in-frame clones, some missing. V and J calls and clone size come straight from that table; D and trimming were deduced from the DNA. The table shows around 150,000 clones, with about 80% occurring only once. The sequence was collected from a woman over 75 with acute or convalescent COVID-19. Specimen: peripheral blood. The chain uses TRBV5-1 and TRBJ2-3, with 8 nucleotides matching TRBD1. The CDR3 nucleotides read TGCGCCAGCAGCGCCCGGACAGGGTACACAGATACGCAGTATTTT. Its protein is CASSARTGYTDTQYF.